The 15 T cell receptor beta chains reported below all come from one sample, sequenced in a study of CD8+ T cells in alopecia areata. Sequencing used cDNA as its template, made by extracting RNA and reverse transcribing it. Libraries were prepared by immunoSEQ multiplex PCR; TCRdb keeps only in-frame clonotypes and omits some of them. The sample holds over 110,000 clones; about 51% are singletons and the top ten take over 0.75%. Sequencing was performed on CD4+ T cells sorted from blood, taken at week 0. These receptors all come from a human donor with alopecia areata.

This chain links TRBV7-6 with TRBJ1-3; 9 positions agree with TRBD1. Germline lookup yields CDR1 SGHVS and CDR2 FNYEAQ. This CDR3 is built from 13 residues. The junction had 3 bases not matched to a gene; V was cut back by 5 bases and J by 7 bases. In DNA, the CDR3 is TGTGCCAGCAGCCGCGGACAGGGGAACACCATATATTTT. It specifies CASSRGQGNTIYF.

This clone appeared a few times. The CDR3 sequence is CASSHRTEGATNEKLFF. The DNA of the CDR3 is TGCGCCAGCAGTCACCGGACAGAGGGTGCAACTAATGAAAAACTGTTTTTT. The chain is built from TRBV23-1 and TRBJ1-4, with D possibly TRBD1 on 6 matching bases. TRBV23-1 falls under the ORF class, with uncertain function. V was trimmed by 3 bases and J by 0 bases, leaving 14 bases between them. This CDR3 spans 17 amino acids.

This clone was seen more than once but under ten times. The J gene is TRBJ2-1, the V gene TRBV30, with D perhaps matching TRBD2 (5 bases). Germline values: CDR1 GTSNPN, CDR2 SVGIG (reference sequence). The CDR3 sequence is 11 residues long. With 4 bases removed from V and 10 bases from J, the gap between germline ends came to 11 bases. CDR3 protein: CAWTRREEQFF. The CDR3 region has the DNA TGTGCCTGGACTCGACGGGAAGAGCAGTTCTTC.

The sample holds a few counts of this clone. This rearrangement joins TRBV2 to TRBJ2-5, with D possibly TRBD2 on 5 matching bases. CDR3 length equals 16 residues. Trimming pared 1 base from V and 7 bases from J, leaving 19 bases between. Germline V gene lookup returns CDR1 SNHLY and CDR2 FYNNEI. CDR3: CASSEENDGVPRTQYF. In DNA form, the CDR3 reads TGTGCCAGCAGTGAAGAGAATGACGGGGTCCCTAGGACCCAGTACTTC.

CDR3 protein: CASSLGYGSLTGELFF. CDR3 nucleotides: TGTGCCAGCAGCTTAGGGTACGGGAGTCTCACCGGGGAGCTGTTTTTT. The rearrangement links TRBV7-2 to TRBJ2-2, with D perhaps TRBD2 (6 bases). The ends were cut back, 1 base at V and 4 bases at J, with 13 bases in the middle. Germline V lookup: CDR1 SGHTA, CDR2 FQGNSA. The CDR3 has 16 residues.

The chain links TRBV6-5 to TRBJ1-1; possible D gene TRBD1, 5 bases. V shed 6 bases and J shed 1 base, with 9 bases lying between them. CDR1 is MNHEY and CDR2 is SVGAGI in the germline V gene. The CDR3 spans 13 residues. This CDR3 reads CASSIRGNTEAFF. The CDR3 DNA sequence: TGTGCCAGCAGCATAAGGGGGAACACTGAAGCTTTCTTT.

V is TRBV6-5 and J is TRBJ2-6; D tentatively fits TRBD1 or TRBD2 (5 bases each). Per the germline V gene, CDR1 is MNHEY and CDR2 is SVGAGI. The CDR3 is made up of 15 amino acids. Trimming removed 2 bases from V and 2 bases from J, with 7 bases in between. The CDR3 bases are TGTGCCAGCAGTTACCGGGGCCCTGGGGCCAACGTCCTGACTTTC. Translated, it gives CASSYRGPGANVLTF.

A note on this clone: The junction differs from germline at one of its ends, possibly a read error. The chain uses TRBV18 and TRBJ2-3; a weak D match, TRBD1 (5 bases). The V gene's germline CDR1 is KGHSH and CDR2 LQKENI. The CDR3 runs to 12 residues. CDR3 nucleotides: TGTGCCAGCTCTCCAGGGTCAGACACGCAGTATTTT. Translation gives CASSPGSDTQYF.

The chain employs TRBV20-1 and TRBJ2-7; D remains unclear. Trimming stripped 3 bases from V and 5 bases from J, with 8 bases between. This CDR3 region has 11 residues. Germline V gives CDR1 DFQATT, CDR2 SNEGSKA (reference sequence). CDR3 loop: CSASNFHEQYF. Here the CDR3 DNA reads TGCAGTGCTAGTAACTTCCACGAGCAGTACTTC.

Of note for this clone: Other nucleotide sequences in the sample specify the same CDR3. The rearrangement joins TRBV9 to TRBJ2-3; a weak D match, TRBD1 (6 bases). With 4 bases removed from V and 0 bases from J, the gap between germline ends came to 9 bases. Germline V gene data show CDR1 as SGDLS and CDR2 as YYNGEE. The CDR3 is 14 residues long. CDR3 in amino acids: CASSKQGSTDTQYF. In DNA, the CDR3 is TGTGCCAGCAGCAAACAGGGCAGCACAGATACGCAGTATTTT.

The chain has TRBV30 and TRBJ2-3; 7 nucleotides match TRBD2. Germline CDR1 reads GTSNPN; CDR2 reads SVGIG (reference sequence). This CDR3 has 14 residues. Germline trimming cut 1 base from V and 9 bases from J; bases unmatched to any gene: 10. Here the CDR3 DNA reads TGTGCCTGGAGTGGAGGGAGGGCCCAGTCCACGCAGTATTTT. Translated, it gives CAWSGGRAQSTQYF.

The V call is TRBV13, the J call TRBJ2-5; D perhaps matches TRBD1 (5 bases). The CDR3 runs to 13 residues. Trimming removed 3 bases at V and 4 bases at J, with 9 bases between. Germline CDR1 reads PRHDT; CDR2 reads FYEKMQ (reference sequence). The CDR3 DNA reads as TGTGCCAGCAGCTTTCAGGGAACAGAGACCCAGTACTTC. This codes for CASSFQGTETQYF.

The chain carries TRBV18 and TRBJ2-7; D not resolved. This CDR3 comprises 13 residues. Germline V gene sequence: CDR1 KGHSH, CDR2 LQKENI. V lost 3 bases and J lost 2, with 8 bases in between. CDR3 sequence reads: CASSPATTYEQYF. The CDR3 region has the DNA TGTGCCAGCTCACCCGCGACGACCTACGAGCAGTACTTC. The full variable domain, completed using reference TRBV18 and TRBJ2-7, is NAGVMQNPRHLVRRRGQEARLRCSPMKGHSHVYWYRQLPEEGLKFMVYLQKENIIDESGMPKERFSAEFPKEGPSILRIQQVVRGDSAAYFCASSPATTYEQYFGPGTRLTVT.

This clone was observed a single time. The genes are TRBV15 and TRBJ2-2, with D uncertain. V gave up 1 base and J gave up 8 bases, with 2 bases separating them. CDR1 is LNHNV, CDR2 YYDKDF, per germline (reference sequence). The CDR3 spans 11 residues. The CDR3 sequence: CATSRGGELFF. The CDR3 DNA is TGTGCCACCAGCAGAGGGGGGGAGCTGTTTTTT.

The chain employs TRBV27 and TRBJ1-4; D is possibly TRBD1 (5 bases). V lost 9 bases to trimming and J lost 8 bases, with 16 bases between them. Germline CDR1 MNHEY, CDR2 SMNVEV (reference sequence). The length of the CDR3 is 13 residues. In nucleotides, the CDR3 is TGTGCCAGTGGGGGGAGGGTTGGAGAAAAACTGTTTTTT. It translates to CASGGRVGEKLFF.